Presented here are 8 T cell receptor beta chains from one specimen sequenced in a study of blood T cells in healthy people across ages. For the second PCR, which ran for 7 to 11 cycles, a sample-barcoded 5' primer and a J-beta primer mix were used. TCRdb processed the 5' RACE reads anew with MiXCR; each CDR3 protein has one entry. The sample contains 1,500,000 or so distinct CDR3 sequences, about 42% of which appear only once. The sequenced sample consisted of blood. The receptors derive from a woman between 18 and 29 years old in good health.

The chain has TRBV14 and TRBJ2-2; the match to TRBD2 covers 10 bases. Per the germline V gene, CDR1 is SGHDN and CDR2 is FVKESK. V dropped 0 bases and J dropped 1; count of bases not matched to a gene: 2. CDR3 length: 17 residues. CDR3 sequence reads: CASSQDGLAENTGELFF. The CDR3 region has the DNA TGTGCCAGCAGCCAAGATGGACTAGCGGAGAACACCGGGGAGCTGTTTTTT. Full variable domain (outside the CDR3, taken from reference TRBV14 and TRBJ2-2): EAGVTQFPSHSVIEKGQTVTLRCDPISGHDNLYWYRRVMGKEIKFLLHFVKESKQDESGMPNNRFLAERTGGTYSTLKVQPAELEDSGVYFCASSQDGLAENTGELFFGEGSRLTVL.

This clonotype was detected only a few times. The chain is built from TRBV20-1 and TRBJ2-7; no clear D gene. The V gene lost 5 bases and the J gene lost 1 base, with 15 bases spanning the gap. Germline V lookup: CDR1 DFQATT, CDR2 SNEGSKA (reference sequence). This CDR3 is built from 14 residues. CDR3 residues: CSAPLRAISYEQYF. In DNA, the CDR3 is TGCAGTGCTCCATTACGGGCGATTTCCTACGAGCAGTACTTC.

Points on this clonotype: This could be a read error, since a much larger clone is one nucleotide away. The V and J genes are TRBV29-1 and TRBJ2-3; possibly TRBD1 for D (5 bases). Germline CDR1 is SQVTM and CDR2 is ANQGSEA. The CDR3 covers 12 residues. Here the CDR3 reads CSVERGVDTQCF. The DNA of the CDR3 is TGCAGCGTTGAAAGGGGTGTCGATACGCAGTGTTTT.

A word on this clonotype: At one end the junction does not follow the germline gene, possibly because of a read error. V gene TRBV29-1 combines with J gene TRBJ2-7; no definite D call. This CDR3 comprises 10 residues. Germline V gene data show CDR1 as SQVTM and CDR2 as ANQGSEA. For the CDR3, the DNA is TGCAGCGTTGGGACCTACAAGCAGTACTTC. Translating it yields CSVGTYKQYF.

This clonotype turned up a few times. The genes are TRBV4-3 and TRBJ2-3; 8 positions match TRBD2. Trimming removed 0 bases from V and 4 bases from J; junction bases left unmatched: 9. CDR3 size: 17 residues. In germline, CDR1 is LGHNA, CDR2 YSLEER. The CDR3 region is CASSQDRGAGAADTQYF. The CDR3 coding sequence is TGCGCCAGCAGCCAAGATCGGGGAGCGGGGGCTGCAGATACGCAGTATTTT.

V and J are TRBV3-1 and TRBJ2-7; D may be TRBD2 (5 bases). The CDR3 consists of 15 residues. Trimming took off 0 bases at V and 3 bases at J, with 12 bases between the two ends. Looked up from germline, CDR1 is LGHDT and CDR2 is YNNKEL (reference sequence). The CDR3 here is CASSQETRGNYEQYF. The CDR3 DNA reads TGTGCCAGCAGCCAAGAGACCCGGGGAAACTACGAGCAGTACTTC.

This clonotype was detected a few times. This chain joins TRBV7-8 and TRBJ2-3, with D possibly matching TRBD2 (6 bases). CDR3 length equals 14 residues. With 2 bases removed from V and 4 bases from J, the gap between germline ends came to 10 bases. Germline assignment: CDR1 SGHVS and CDR2 FQNEAQ. CDR3 in amino acids: CASSLLALSDTQYF. For the CDR3, the DNA is TGTGCCAGCAGCTTACTAGCGTTATCAGATACGCAGTATTTT.

The gene calls are TRBV20-1 and TRBJ2-5; TRBD2 matches 12 bases. Losses at the gene ends were 5 bases for V and 4 bases for J; bases not matched to a gene: 17. Germline CDR1 and CDR2: DFQATT and SNEGSKA (reference sequence). CDR3 length equals 18 residues. This CDR3 is CSAGGLTSGRLGGETQYF. The CDR3 DNA reads TGCAGTGCTGGTGGTCTTACTAGCGGGAGGCTCGGCGGAGAGACCCAGTACTTC.